The rows below give T cell receptor beta chains drawn from one sample of a study of beta chain features in type 1 diabetes. TCRdb's table, derived via immunoSEQ multiplex PCR, lists solely in-frame clones and lacks some. The sample yields under 400,000 clones, roughly 13% seen once. The sample was naive CD4+ T cells from blood. These receptors all stem from a woman younger than 35 with type 1 diabetes. The CDR3 runs from the conserved cysteine through the conserved F or W.

CDR3aa	j_gene	v_gene
CASRPGQGAGEQYF	TRBJ2-7	TRBV4-2
CASSLSYTEAFF	TRBJ1-1	TRBV11-3
CASTSGDTQYF	TRBJ2-3	TRBV27
CASSVDGQKTTDTQYF	TRBJ2-3	TRBV9
CASTDRFLAKNIQYF	TRBJ2-4	TRBV19
CASTPPEGLAFPYYEQYF	TRBJ2-7	TRBV25-1
CASSQDLGDTYNEQFF	TRBJ2-1	TRBV4-2
CASSEVPSGKNIQYF	TRBJ2-4	TRBV2
CAISGGTPRYNEQFF	TRBJ2-1	TRBV10-3
CASSTRQGGFQETQYF	TRBJ2-5	TRBV25-1
CASRGGTSGGSDTQYF	TRBJ2-3	TRBV5-1
CASSQTATQETQYF	TRBJ2-5	TRBV5-1
CARLGGRSEQYF	TRBJ2-7	TRBV4-3
CASSPGQFSHEQYF	TRBJ2-7	TRBV5-1
CASSVGTAFEGGYTF	TRBJ1-2	TRBV9
CASSLEGVGYEQYF	TRBJ2-7	TRBV5-1
CASSVGSYQETQYF	TRBJ2-5	TRBV9
CASSVDRAPKNTEAFF	TRBJ1-1	TRBV9
CASSELGAGEYF	TRBJ2-7	TRBV28
CASSFSEIGTDTQYF	TRBJ2-3	TRBV7-9
CASSPRAGGDNEQFF	TRBJ2-1	TRBV7-9
CASSLGRILTDTQYF	TRBJ2-3	TRBV7-8
CASSFDRDQPQHF	TRBJ1-5	TRBV11-3
CASSSDSYGYTF	TRBJ1-2	TRBV5-4
CASSARLQGLGETQYF	TRBJ2-5	TRBV11-2
CASSLGGSHPRNEQFF	TRBJ2-1	TRBV5-1
CASSATSAGANVLTF	TRBJ2-6	TRBV2
CAWETGGNTIYF	TRBJ1-3	TRBV30
CASSLGNYNEQFF	TRBJ2-1	TRBV7-7
CASSEPSGGTDTQYF	TRBJ2-3	TRBV25-1
CASSLTGDATQYF	TRBJ2-5	TRBV7-9
CSVLPGQGGYEQYF	TRBJ2-7	TRBV29-1
CAGGTENTIYF	TRBJ1-3	TRBV30
CASSDPPGAFF	TRBJ1-1	TRBV18
CATSRGGTANNEQFF	TRBJ2-1	TRBV15
CASSQEGTGNEKLFF	TRBJ1-4	TRBV4-3
CSVENRLNTEAFF	TRBJ1-1	TRBV29-1
CAAGQATYGYTF	TRBJ1-2	TRBV7-9
CASSVVSGNNEQFF	TRBJ2-1	TRBV9
CASSLDWDRAYQETQYF	TRBJ2-5	TRBV11-3
CATSRDFAGYNEQFF	TRBJ2-1	TRBV15
CASFRGEKLFF	TRBJ1-4	TRBV2
CASSHGATSGSQTQYF	TRBJ2-5	TRBV4-1
CASSPLVGPQETQYF	TRBJ2-5	TRBV14
CAISDEVESQETQYF	TRBJ2-5	TRBV10-3
CAWSVERSGVDYGYTF	TRBJ1-2	TRBV30
CASSRQAGEQFF	TRBJ2-1	TRBV19
CASSRPFSSRTGSLSGANVLTF	TRBJ2-6	TRBV4-1
CASSSPSAGELFF	TRBJ2-2	TRBV6-5
CASSSVGGAPNIQYF	TRBJ2-4	TRBV18
CASRRDRVRSTEAFF	TRBJ1-1	TRBV4-1
CASTVRGKIPSTEAFF	TRBJ1-1	TRBV19
CASSFGSSYNEQFF	TRBJ2-1	TRBV7-9
CAWRTPGARETQYF	TRBJ2-5	TRBV30